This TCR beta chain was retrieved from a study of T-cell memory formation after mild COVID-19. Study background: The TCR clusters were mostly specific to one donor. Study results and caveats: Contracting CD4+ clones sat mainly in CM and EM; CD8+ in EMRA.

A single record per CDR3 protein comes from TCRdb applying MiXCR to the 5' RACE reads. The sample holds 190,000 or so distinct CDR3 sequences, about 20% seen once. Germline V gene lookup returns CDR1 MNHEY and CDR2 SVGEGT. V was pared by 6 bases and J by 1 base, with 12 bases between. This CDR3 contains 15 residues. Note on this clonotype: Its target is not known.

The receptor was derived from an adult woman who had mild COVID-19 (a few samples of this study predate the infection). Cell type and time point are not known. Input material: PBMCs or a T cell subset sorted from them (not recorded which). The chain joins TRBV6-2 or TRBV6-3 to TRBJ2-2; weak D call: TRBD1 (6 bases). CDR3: CASSPPTGNTGELFF. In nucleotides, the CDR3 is TGTGCCAGCAGCCCCCCGACAGGGAACACCGGGGAGCTGTTTTTT.